This T cell receptor beta chain was retrieved from a study of shared clonotypes between healthy human individuals. Clones were sequenced by immunoSEQ multiplex PCR, and TCRdb holds only the in-frame ones, with some missing. The sample holds about 1,500,000 clones, around 97% seen once. This CDR3 has 16 amino acids. Trimming removed 0 bases from V and 6 bases from J, with 16 bases in between. The germline V gene encodes CDR1 LNHNV and CDR2 YYDKDF (reference sequence). The source is a man aged 30 to 45 in good health. The sample comprised naive CD4+ T cells sorted from blood. Subset defined: CD45RA+ positively selected. The chain recombines TRBV15 with TRBJ2-3; D is unclear. CDR3: CATSRDAWTDQDTQYF. CDR3 in DNA: TGTGCCACCAGCAGAGATGCCTGGACGGACCAGGATACGCAGTATTTT. Full variable domain (outside the CDR3, taken from reference TRBV15 and TRBJ2-3): DAMVIQNPRYQVTQFGKPVTLSCSQTLNHNVMYWYQQKSSQAPKLLFHYYDKDFNNEADTPDNFQSRRPNTSFCFLDIRSPGLGDTAMYLCATSRDAWTDQDTQYFGPGTRLTVL.